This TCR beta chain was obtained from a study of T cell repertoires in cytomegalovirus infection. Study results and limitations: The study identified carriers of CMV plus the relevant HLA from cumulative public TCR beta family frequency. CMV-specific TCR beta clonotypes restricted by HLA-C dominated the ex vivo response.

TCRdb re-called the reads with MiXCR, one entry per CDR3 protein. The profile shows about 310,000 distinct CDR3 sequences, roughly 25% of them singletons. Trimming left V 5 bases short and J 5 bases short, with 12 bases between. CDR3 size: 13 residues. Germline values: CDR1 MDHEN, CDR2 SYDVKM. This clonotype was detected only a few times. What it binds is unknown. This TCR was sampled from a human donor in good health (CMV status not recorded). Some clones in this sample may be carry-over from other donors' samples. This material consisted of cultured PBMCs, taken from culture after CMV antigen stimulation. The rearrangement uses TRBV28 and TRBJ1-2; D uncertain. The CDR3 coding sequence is TGTGCCAGCAGTACCATGGGGTGGTATGGCTACACCTTC. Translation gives CASSTMGWYGYTF.